This T cell receptor beta chain was recorded in a study of post-analysis software for immune sequencing data. Study-level results: In patients, TRBV5-6, TRBV5-1 and TRBV20-1 belonged to five TRBV segments found more frequently than in controls. Analysis by F measure revealed that same-batch samples clustered strongly together. Multiple sclerosis patients showed significantly lower normalized Chao1 diversity than controls did.

The library was made from cDNA and included unique molecular identifiers. cDNA molecules numbering 450,000 to 650,000 came from around 0.96 to 9.9 million T cells. TCRdb re-analysed the PCR reads in MiXCR, keeping a single row per CDR3 protein. Of about 200,000 distinct CDR3 sequences in the sample, 29% were seen once. This clonotype turned up a few times. The target antigen is unknown. The CDR3 has 13 amino acids. Germline lookup yields CDR1 LGHDT and CDR2 YNNKEL (reference sequence). The V gene lost 1 base and the J gene lost 4 bases, with 7 bases spanning the gap. The rearrangement joins TRBV3-1 to TRBJ1-2; D is uncertain. Material: blood. This TCR came from a girl aged 2-17 years with multiple sclerosis. As DNA, the CDR3 is TGTGCCAGCAGCCAAGTGTTGGGCTATGGCTACACCTTC. This codes for CASSQVLGYGYTF.